Below, 16 T cell receptor beta chains from the same sample are listed, as sequenced in a study of blood T cell repertoires in COVID-19. Produced via immunoSEQ multiplex PCR; TCRdb's table is partial and in-frame only. The table records under 250,000 clones, over 80% of them present only once. The specimen was PBMCs or T cells enriched from blood (not recorded which). The source of these receptors is a woman in her 30s with acute COVID-19.

V and J are TRBV3-1 (or the pseudogene TRBV3-2) and TRBJ2-7; D is unclear. This CDR3 spans 16 amino acids. Germline V gene sequence: CDR1 LGHDT, CDR2 YNNKEL (reference sequence). V was shortened by 1 base and J by 3 bases, with 16 bases between the two germline ends. CDR3 sequence: CASSQVFGDRYYEQYF. CDR3 sequence (DNA): TGTGCCAGCAGCCAAGTCTTCGGAGACCGGTACTACGAGCAGTACTTC.

This chain links TRBV6-5 with TRBJ1-4; D call uncertain. The germline gives CDR1 MNHEY, CDR2 SVGAGI. CDR3 size: 15 residues. V was trimmed by 5 bases and J by 5 bases, leaving 15 bases between them. The CDR3 loop reads CASSNEGSGNEKLFF. As DNA, the CDR3 is TGTGCCAGCAGTAACGAGGGCTCTGGGAATGAAAAACTGTTTTTT.

The gene calls are TRBV18 and TRBJ1-1; D is uncertain. V was clipped by 3 bases and J by 3 bases, with 8 bases between them. This CDR3 has 13 amino acids. Germline CDR1 reads KGHSH; CDR2 reads LQKENI. Here the CDR3 reads CASSPVEDTEAFF. In DNA, the CDR3 is TGTGCCAGCTCACCGGTCGAGGACACTGAAGCTTTCTTT.

The chain recombines TRBV5-1 with TRBJ1-2; 8 bases are shared with TRBD1. This CDR3 spans 13 amino acids. The V and J ends lost 4 bases and 6 bases, in that order; junction bases with no gene match: 5. CDR1 SGHRS and CDR2 YFSETQ come from the germline V gene. The CDR3 DNA follows: TGCGCCAGCAGCCCCCAGACAGGGGATGGCTACACCTTC. Residues: CASSPQTGDGYTF.

The chain links TRBV6-5 to TRBJ2-7, with D uncertain. Germline V CDR1 and CDR2: MNHEY, SVGAGI. The CDR3 loop spans 15 amino acids. V lost 0 bases and J lost 2, with 11 bases in between. The CDR3: CASSYSRRLPYEQYF. As DNA, the CDR3 is TGTGCCAGCAGTTACTCGAGGAGACTCCCCTACGAGCAGTACTTC.

The gene calls are TRBV18 and TRBJ1-1, with a tentative D call TRBD1 (6 bases). There are 14 residues in the CDR3. With 5 bases removed from V and 3 bases from J, the gap between germline ends came to 13 bases. CDR1 is KGHSH, CDR2 LQKENI, per germline. The DNA for the CDR3 is TGTGCCAGCTCAACTCAGGGGAGGGACACTGAAGCTTTCTTT. This gives the protein CASSTQGRDTEAFF.

The gene calls are TRBV18 and TRBJ2-3; tentatively, D is TRBD2 (5 bases). Germline V lookup: CDR1 KGHSH, CDR2 LQKENI. V shed 0 bases and J shed 1 base, with 11 bases lying between them. This CDR3 is 16 amino acids long. CDR3 region: CASSPPLSGRTDTQYF. DNA of the CDR3: TGTGCCAGCTCACCACCTCTAAGCGGTCGCACAGATACGCAGTATTTT.

The chain links TRBV10-2 to TRBJ1-2; TRBD1 matches 7 bases. The germline gives CDR1 WSHSY, CDR2 SAAADI. The CDR3 runs 13 residues. V shed 4 bases, J shed 4 bases, and the junction held 3 bases outside the gene matches. The CDR3 here is CASSAGGGYGYTF. The CDR3 nucleotides are TGCGCCAGCAGTGCAGGGGGAGGCTATGGCTACACCTTC.

The chain links TRBV19 to TRBJ1-4; D is undetermined. This CDR3 has 14 amino acids. V gave up 3 bases and J gave up 11 bases, with 16 bases separating them. Germline loops: CDR1 LNHDA, CDR2 SQIVND (reference sequence). The CDR3 sequence: CASSINTIREKLFF. The CDR3 nucleotides are TGTGCCAGTAGTATTAACACTATCCGGGAGAAACTGTTTTTT. Full variable domain (missing parts from reference TRBV19 and TRBJ1-4): DGGITQSPKYLFRKEGQNVTLSCEQNLNHDAMYWYRQDPGQGLRLIYYSQIVNDFQKGDIAEGYSVSREKKESFPLTVTSAQKNPTAFYLCASSINTIREKLFFGSGTQLSVL.

This clone came up once. The chain has TRBV27 and TRBJ1-4; perhaps TRBD1 as D (6 bases). V lost 6 bases and J lost 4, with 15 bases in between. This CDR3 contains 15 residues. From germline, CDR1 is MNHEY and CDR2 SMNVEV (reference sequence). The CDR3 sequence is CASRIGQWDNEKLFF. CDR3 DNA sequence: TGTGCCAGCAGAATTGGACAGTGGGATAATGAAAAACTGTTTTTT.

J is TRBJ2-1 and V is TRBV7-8, with TRBD2 matching 10 bases. CDR1 and CDR2 (germline): SGHVS, FQNEAQ. CDR3 length: 20 residues. V lost 2 bases, J lost 0 bases, and 13 bases stayed unmatched. CDR3 in amino acids: CASSLLGSPGLANSYNEQFF. Here the CDR3 DNA reads TGTGCCAGCAGCTTACTGGGCAGTCCGGGACTAGCGAACTCCTACAATGAGCAGTTCTTC.

The chain combines TRBV7-9 with TRBJ1-2, with a tentative D call TRBD1 (6 bases). Trimming stripped 5 bases from V and 4 bases from J, with 14 bases between. Germline V gives CDR1 SEHNR, CDR2 FQNEAQ (reference sequence). The CDR3 spans 14 residues. The CDR3 spells CASSRLQGPYGYTF. CDR3 nucleotide sequence: TGTGCCAGCAGCCGCTTACAGGGCCCCTATGGCTACACCTTC.

The V and J genes are TRBV6-6 and TRBJ1-2; 7 bases fit TRBD1. This CDR3 is 13 amino acids long. V gave up 6 bases and J gave up 2 bases; unmatched junction bases: 3. Germline V gene sequence: CDR1 MNHNY, CDR2 SVGAGI (reference sequence). The DNA of the CDR3 is TGTGCCAGCAGACAGGGGTCCAACTATGGCTACACCTTC. Protein product: CASRQGSNYGYTF.

The rearrangement joins TRBV13 to TRBJ1-6; 7 bases align to TRBD1. V shed 2 bases, J shed 4 bases, and the junction held 2 bases outside the gene matches. This CDR3 is 15 amino acids long. Germline CDR1 and CDR2: PRHDT and FYEKMQ (reference sequence). The CDR3 region is CASSLQTGYNSPLHF. The CDR3 DNA follows: TGTGCCAGCAGCTTACAGACAGGGTATAATTCACCCCTCCACTTT.

This clone was counted once. The rearrangement links TRBV5-1 to TRBJ1-4; tentatively, D is TRBD1 (5 bases). Between the trimmed V and J ends, which lost 1 base and 8 bases, there was a span of 12 bases. The V gene's germline CDR1 is SGHRS and CDR2 YFSETQ. The CDR3 is made up of 14 amino acids. The CDR3 reads CASSLQGVSEKLFF. The CDR3 nucleotides are TGCGCCAGCAGCTTGCAAGGGGTATCGGAAAAACTGTTTTTT.

The gene calls are TRBV19 and TRBJ2-2; possible D gene TRBD1, 5 bases. Germline CDR1 LNHDA, CDR2 SQIVND (reference sequence). The CDR3 consists of 14 residues. V lost 6 bases and J lost 3, with 11 bases in between. CDR3 protein: CASSKGLYTGELFF. The DNA for the CDR3 is TGTGCCAGTAGCAAGGGGCTATACACCGGGGAGCTGTTTTTT.